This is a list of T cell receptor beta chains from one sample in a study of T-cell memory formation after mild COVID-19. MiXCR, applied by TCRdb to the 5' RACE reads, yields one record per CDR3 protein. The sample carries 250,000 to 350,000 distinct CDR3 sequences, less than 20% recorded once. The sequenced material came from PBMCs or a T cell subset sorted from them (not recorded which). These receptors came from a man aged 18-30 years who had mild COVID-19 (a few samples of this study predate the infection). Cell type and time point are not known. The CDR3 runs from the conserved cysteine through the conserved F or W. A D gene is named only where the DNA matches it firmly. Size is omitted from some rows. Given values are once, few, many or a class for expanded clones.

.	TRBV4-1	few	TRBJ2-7	TGCGCCAGCAGCCAAGATGGCGCGTACGAGCAGTACTTC	CASSQDGAYEQYF
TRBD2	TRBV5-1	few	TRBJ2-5	TGCGCCAGCAGCTCTAGCGGGGGGAAGACCCAGTACTTC	CASSSSGGKTQYF
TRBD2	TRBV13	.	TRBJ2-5	TGTGCCAGCAGTAGCGGGGAGCCGGGGACCCAGTACTTC	CASSSGEPGTQYF
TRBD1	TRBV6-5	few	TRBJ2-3	TGTGCCAGCAGTTACACAGGGGGAGGCACAGATACGCAGTATTTT	CASSYTGGGTDTQYF
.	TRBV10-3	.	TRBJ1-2	TGTGCCATCAGCGAGACGGGGGGCCCTGGCTACACCTTC	CAISETGGPGYTF
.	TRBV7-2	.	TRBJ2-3	TGTGCCAGCAGCTTTATGGTAACTGGGGGCACAGATACGCAGTATTTT	CASSFMVTGGTDTQYF
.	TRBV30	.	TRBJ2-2	TGTGCCTGGAGTGAGGGGGTAGGGACCGGGGAGCTGTTTTTT	CAWSEGVGTGELFF
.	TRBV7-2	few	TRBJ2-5	TGTGCCAGCAGCTTAGGTTCAGTCTTAGAGACCCAGTACTTC	CASSLGSVLETQYF
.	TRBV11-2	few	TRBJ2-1	TGTGCCAGCAGCACCCACCGAGGAAGCCGGGGTTGGTTCTTC	CASSTHRGSRGWFF
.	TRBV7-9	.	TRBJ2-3	TGTGCCAGCAGCCCCCGGTTGGGTACAACCACAGATACGCAGTATTTT	CASSPRLGTTTDTQYF
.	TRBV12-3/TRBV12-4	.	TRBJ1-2	TGTGCCAGCGCCGGGGGCAACTATGGCTACACCTTC	CASAGGNYGYTF
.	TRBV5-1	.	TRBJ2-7	TGCGCCAGCAGCTGGGGGAGACACGGCGAGCAGTACTTC	CASSWGRHGEQYF
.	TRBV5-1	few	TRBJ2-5	TGCGCCAGCAGCTTGAAGGCAGTGGGTCCCCAAGAGACCCAGTACTTC	CASSLKAVGPQETQYF
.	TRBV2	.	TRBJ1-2	TGTGCCAGCAGTGGCACCTATGGCTACACCTTC	CASSGTYGYTF
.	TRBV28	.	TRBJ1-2	TGTGCCAGCCCTCCGGGGGCACATGCCTTC	CASPPGAHAF
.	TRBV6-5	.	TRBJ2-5	TGTGCCAGCAGTTCGTCGGACGGACAAGAGACCCAGTACTTC	CASSSSDGQETQYF
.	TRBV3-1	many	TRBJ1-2	TGTGCCAGCAGCCAGGCCACCCAAAGCTACACCTTC	CASSQATQSYTF
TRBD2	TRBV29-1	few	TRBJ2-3	TGCAGCGTCGGGGGGAGCCCTAGCACAGATACGCAGTATTTT	CSVGGSPSTDTQYF
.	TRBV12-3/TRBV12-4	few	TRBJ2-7	TGTGCCAGCAGCTCAGGGTGGTCGGGGGAGCAGTACTTC	CASSSGWSGEQYF
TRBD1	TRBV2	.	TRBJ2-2	TGTGCCAGACAGGGGGCCCGCACCGGGGAGCTGTTTTTT	CARQGARTGELFF